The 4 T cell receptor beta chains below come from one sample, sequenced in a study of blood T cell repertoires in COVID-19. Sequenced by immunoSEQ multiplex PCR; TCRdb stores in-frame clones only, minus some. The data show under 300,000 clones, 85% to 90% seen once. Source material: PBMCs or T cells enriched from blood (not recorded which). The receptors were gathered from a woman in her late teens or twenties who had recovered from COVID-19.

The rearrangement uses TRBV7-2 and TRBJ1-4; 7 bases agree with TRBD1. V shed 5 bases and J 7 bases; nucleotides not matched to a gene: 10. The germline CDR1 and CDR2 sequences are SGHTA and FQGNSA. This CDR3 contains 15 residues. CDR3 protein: CASSRTQGGGEKLFF. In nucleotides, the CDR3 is TGTGCCAGCAGCCGCACCCAGGGGGGTGGTGAAAAACTGTTTTTT. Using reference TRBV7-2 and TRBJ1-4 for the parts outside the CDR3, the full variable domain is GAGVSQSPSNKVTEKGKDVELRCDPISGHTALYWYRQSLGQGLEFLIYFQGNSAPDKSGLPSDRFSAERTGGSVSTLTIQRTQQEDSAVYLCASSRTQGGGEKLFFGSGTQLSVL.

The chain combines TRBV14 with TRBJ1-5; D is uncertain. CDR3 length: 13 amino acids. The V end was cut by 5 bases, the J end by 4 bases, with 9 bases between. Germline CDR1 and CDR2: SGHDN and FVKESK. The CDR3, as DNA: TGTGCCAGCAGCGCCTACGCGAATCAGCCCCAGCATTTT. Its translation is CASSAYANQPQHF.

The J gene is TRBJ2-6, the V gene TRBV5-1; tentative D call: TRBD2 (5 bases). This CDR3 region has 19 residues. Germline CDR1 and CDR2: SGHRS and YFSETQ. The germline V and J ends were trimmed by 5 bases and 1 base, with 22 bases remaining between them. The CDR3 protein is CASRSPGGGGPSGANVLTF. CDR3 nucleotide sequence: TGCGCCAGCAGAAGTCCGGGCGGAGGAGGACCTTCTGGGGCCAACGTCCTGACTTTC.

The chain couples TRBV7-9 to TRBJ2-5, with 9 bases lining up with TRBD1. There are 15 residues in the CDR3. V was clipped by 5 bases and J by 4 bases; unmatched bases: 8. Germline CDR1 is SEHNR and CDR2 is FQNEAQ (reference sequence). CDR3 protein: CASSPGTGYRETQYF. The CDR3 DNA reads TGTGCCAGCAGCCCCGGGACAGGGTATAGAGAGACCCAGTACTTC.